A selection of T cell receptor beta chains follows, all from one sample in a study of blood T cells in healthy people across ages. TCRdb called the 5' RACE reads again in MiXCR, with one record for every CDR3 protein. The top ten hold approximately 40% of the sample, which has roughly 800,000 distinct CDR3 sequences, about 55% seen once. The material sequenced was blood. These receptor sequences come from an elderly man in good health. Both conserved end residues are part of each CDR3. D genes are given only for firm matches. Not every row has a clone size; where given, it reads once, few, many or a size class.

v_call: TRBV7-3
d_call: -
clone_size: -
j_call: TRBJ2-1
cdr3_nt: TGTGCCAGCAGCTTAACCGGGCCTAGCAATGAGCAGTTCTTC
cdr3_aa: CASSLTGPSNEQFF

v_call: TRBV5-1
d_call: TRBD2
clone_size: -
j_call: TRBJ2-7
cdr3_nt: TGCGCCAGCAGCCCGCGGACTAGCGAAAGGGGCGAGCAGTACTTC
cdr3_aa: CASSPRTSERGEQYF

v_call: TRBV12-3/TRBV12-4
d_call: -
clone_size: -
j_call: TRBJ2-1
cdr3_nt: TGTGCCAGCAGTACGGGGCCTAGTTACAATGAGCAGTTCTTC
cdr3_aa: CASSTGPSYNEQFF

v_call: TRBV7-2
d_call: -
clone_size: -
j_call: TRBJ1-3
cdr3_nt: TGTGCCAGCAGCTTAGGTTTTCAGGGGCGCACATCTGGAAACACCATATATTTT
cdr3_aa: CASSLGFQGRTSGNTIYF

v_call: TRBV2
d_call: -
clone_size: -
j_call: TRBJ1-3
cdr3_nt: TGTGCCAGCAGTGGACTTGTAGAGTCCTCTGGAAACACCATATATTTT
cdr3_aa: CASSGLVESSGNTIYF

v_call: TRBV29-1
d_call: -
clone_size: -
j_call: TRBJ1-6
cdr3_nt: TGCAGCGTCTCACAGGGTGGAAGTTCACCCCTCCACTTT
cdr3_aa: CSVSQGGSSPLHF

v_call: TRBV3-1
d_call: TRBD2
clone_size: few
j_call: TRBJ2-1
cdr3_nt: TGTGCCAGCAGCCAAGATACCGGGACTAGCGGCTACAATGAGCAGTTCTTC
cdr3_aa: CASSQDTGTSGYNEQFF

v_call: TRBV11-2
d_call: -
clone_size: few
j_call: TRBJ1-2
cdr3_nt: TGTGCCAGCAGCCAAGACCTTTTTCGGGCCTTTTATGGCTACACCTTC
cdr3_aa: CASSQDLFRAFYGYTF

v_call: TRBV20-1
d_call: -
clone_size: -
j_call: TRBJ2-7
cdr3_nt: TGCAGTGCTAGAGATCCGAGAATCTCCTACAATGAGCAGTACTTC
cdr3_aa: CSARDPRISYNEQYF

v_call: TRBV28
d_call: -
clone_size: -
j_call: TRBJ2-1
cdr3_nt: TGTGCCAGCGGCCGGGAGCGGGACAATGAGCAGTTCTTC
cdr3_aa: CASGRERDNEQFF